Reported below is one T cell receptor beta chain. Antigen: not known. This CDR3 has 18 residues. Germline-derived CDR1 and CDR2 are KGHDR and SFDVKD. Trimming removed 3 bases from V and 8 bases from J; junction bases left unmatched: 18. The time point here: newly diagnosed GD, antithyroid drugs for less than 3 months. RNA from PBMCs was the source of the TCR library. Researchers made TCR beta libraries by using iRepertoire HTBI primers and running Arm-PCR on CDR3 regions. In TCRdb, the multiplex PCR reads were re-called with MiXCR into one record per CDR3 protein. The profile shows some 410,000 distinct CDR3 sequences, less than 20% of them singletons. The sample originates from a study of regulatory T cells in long-lasting Graves disease. Regarding the study as a whole: Those with persistent Graves' had less TCR diversity than newly diagnosed patients. It was in persistent disease that TRBV28, TRBJ1-2 and TRBJ2-5 were favored.

The same specimen was also included in a second study, on T cells in Graves' hyperthyroidism and ophthalmopathy. In that study: The TCR CDR3 was amplified in a first-round RT-PCR using the HTBI primer set.

This rearrangement joins TRBV24-1 to TRBJ2-1; 7 bases map to TRBD1. This receptor was identified in a woman in her twenties or thirties with Graves disease. Sequenced material: peripheral blood mononuclear cells (PBMCs), taken at new diagnosis, from a patient treated with antithyroid drugs. The CDR3 DNA reads as TGTGCCACCAGTGATACCGACAGGGTAGAAGGTATTCTCCATGAGCAGTTCTTC. As protein: CATSDTDRVEGILHEQFF.